The present T cell receptor (beta chain) was sequenced within a study of T cell clones after liver transplantation. General study points: Low donor cell numbers restricted donor-reactive repertoire measurement in two subjects.

Details on this clone: What it binds is unknown.

Assay: immunoSEQ multiplex PCR; the TCRdb copy retains only in-frame clones and omits some. In the table there are nearly 15,000 clones, approximately 91% of which are singletons. The receptor's source is a human donor who received a liver transplant. Specimen: CD8+ T cells from blood, collected before liver transplant.

The CDR3 loop is CASSRSGTSENTQYF. For the CDR3, the DNA is TGTGCCAGCAGCCGGTCCGGGACTAGCGAAAATACGCAGTATTTT. The genes are TRBV7-9 and TRBJ2-3; 10 bases line up with TRBD2. Germline CDR1 reads SEHNR; CDR2 reads FQNEAQ (reference sequence). The length of the CDR3 is 15 residues. The V gene end was trimmed by 5 bases and the J gene end by 7 bases; junction bases not matched to a gene: 9.